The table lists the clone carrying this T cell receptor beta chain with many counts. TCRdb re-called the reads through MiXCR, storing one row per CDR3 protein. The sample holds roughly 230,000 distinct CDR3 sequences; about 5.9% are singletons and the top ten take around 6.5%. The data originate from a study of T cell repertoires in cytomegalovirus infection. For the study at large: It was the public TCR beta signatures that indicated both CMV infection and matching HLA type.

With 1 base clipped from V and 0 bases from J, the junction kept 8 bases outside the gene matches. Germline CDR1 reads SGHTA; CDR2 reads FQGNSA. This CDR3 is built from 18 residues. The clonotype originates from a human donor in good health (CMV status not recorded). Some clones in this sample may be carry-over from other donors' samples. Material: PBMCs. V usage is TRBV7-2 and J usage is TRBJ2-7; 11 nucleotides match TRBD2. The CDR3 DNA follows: TGTGCCAGCAGCTTAGGAGGTAGCGGGGGGGCCAACTCCTACGAGCAGTACTTC. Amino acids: CASSLGGSGGANSYEQYF.